This TCR beta chain was sequenced during a study of cytomegalovirus exposure and HLA in healthy donors. Germline CDR1 SNHLY, CDR2 FYNNEI. The V gene end was trimmed by 6 bases and the J gene end by 8 bases; junction bases not matched to a gene: 9. There are 14 residues in the CDR3. Notes on the study in general: First-cohort TCR clusters were later found to tend to co-occur in the 130 or so validation repertoires. Most TCR sequences showed up rarely, but some public TCRs showed up in many donors.

A roughly 120-subject validation cohort, separate from the roughly 670-subject first cohort, supplied the donors. The protocol was immunoSEQ multiplex PCR, while the TCRdb copy is restricted to in-frame clones and leaves out a portion. The repertoire holds over 150,000 clones, with about 85% as singletons. Concerning this clone itself: What it binds is unknown.

The chain employs TRBV2 and TRBJ1-4; 7 bases align to TRBD1. This sequence was found in a man aged 18 to 30 in good health and CMV-seropositive. Specimen: PBMCs. The chain's CDR3 is CASRSTGSGEKLFF. The DNA for the CDR3 is TGTGCCAGCAGATCGACAGGGTCGGGGGAAAAACTGTTTTTT.